Listed below are T cell receptor beta chains from one sample, sequenced in a study of blood T cells in healthy people across ages. Each CDR3 protein is one row after TCRdb ran MiXCR on the 5' RACE reads. The sample contains 700,000 or so distinct CDR3 sequences, around two fifths of which appear only once. Sequences were obtained from blood. The receptors shown here come from an elderly man in good health. Each CDR3 is given with its conserved first and last residue. A D gene is named only where the DNA matches it firmly. The size of a clone is reported for some rows only, either as once, few or many, or as a class for expanded clones.

TRBJ2-5 | TRBV15 | 15 | . | . | CATSREGTLAYEQYF | TGTGCCACCAGCAGAGAGGGGACCTTAGCCTATGAGCAGTACTTC
TRBJ2-3 | TRBV20-1 | 16 | TRBD2 | . | CSALGTSGIGTDTQYF | TGCAGTGCTCTGGGGACTAGCGGGATCGGGACAGATACGCAGTATTTT
TRBJ2-3 | TRBV29-1 | 15 | . | few | CSVEAGPGGTDTQYF | TGCAGCGTTGAAGCCGGACCGGGGGGCACAGATACGCAGTATTTT
TRBJ2-1 | TRBV18 | 15 | . | . | CVSSPPSGSYNEQFF | TGTGTCAGCTCACCACCCAGCGGCTCCTACAATGAGCAGTTCTTC
TRBJ2-5 | TRBV6-6 | 14 | TRBD2 | . | CASSHSGGRETQYF | TGTGCCAGCAGCCATTCGGGGGGGCGGGAGACCCAGTACTTC
TRBJ2-3 | TRBV25-1 | 21 | . | . | CTSSESPQGSYGRMGTDTQYF | TGTACCAGCAGTGAATCACCCCAGGGTTCCTACGGCCGAATGGGCACAGATACGCAGTATTTT
TRBJ2-2 | TRBV28 | 14 | . | . | CASSLQGVTGELFF | TGTGCCAGCAGTTTGCAGGGTGTCACCGGGGAGCTGTTTTTT
TRBJ2-5 | TRBV20-1 | 15 | TRBD2 | . | CSARMTSRSPETQYF | TGCAGTGCTAGAATGACTAGCAGAAGTCCAGAGACCCAGTACTTC
TRBJ2-1 | TRBV20-1 | 16 | TRBD2 | . | CSAFLSGRSSYNEQFF | TGCAGTGCTTTCCTTAGCGGGAGAAGCTCCTACAATGAGCAGTTCTTC
TRBJ2-5 | TRBV7-6 | 16 | TRBD2 | once | CASSLALAGIGETQYF | TGTGCCAGCAGCTTAGCTCTAGCGGGGATTGGAGAGACCCAGTACTTC
TRBJ2-5 | TRBV6-6 | 13 | . | . | CASTLSQTETQYF | TGTGCCAGCACCCTATCCCAGACCGAGACCCAGTACTTC
TRBJ1-5 | TRBV4-2 | 15 | . | . | CASSQMGGANQPQHF | TGTGCCAGCAGCCAAATGGGGGGGGCCAATCAGCCCCAGCATTTT
TRBJ2-1 | TRBV6-2/TRBV6-3 | 15 | . | . | CASSYWGQGYNEQFF | TGTGCCAGCAGTTACTGGGGGCAGGGCTACAATGAGCAGTTCTTC
TRBJ2-7 | TRBV15 | 14 | . | many | CATSLGGARGEQYF | TGTGCCACCAGCCTTGGAGGGGCAAGAGGAGAGCAGTACTTC
TRBJ1-5 | TRBV20-1 | 14 | . | once | CSATTGLPPQPQHF | TGCAGTGCCACAACAGGATTGCCTCCCCAGCCCCAGCATTTT
TRBJ2-7 | TRBV28 | 14 | TRBD1 | few | CASRDGTGGYEQYF | TGTGCCAGCAGAGACGGGACAGGGGGCTACGAGCAGTACTTC
TRBJ1-5 | TRBV27 | 12 | . | . | CASKGQNQPQHF | TGTGCCAGCAAAGGCCAGAATCAGCCCCAGCATTTT
TRBJ1-1 | TRBV4-2 | 15 | TRBD1 | few | CASSQDRGTGGTAFF | TGTGCCAGCAGCCAAGATCGGGGGACAGGGGGGACAGCTTTCTTT
TRBJ2-5 | TRBV6-1 | 15 | . | . | CASNPRGSAVETQYF | TGTGCCAGCAACCCCCGGGGATCGGCGGTAGAGACCCAGTACTTC
TRBJ2-3 | TRBV7-9 | 16 | . | . | CASSSLGAPRLDTQYF | TGTGCCAGCAGCTCCCTGGGAGCACCCCGGTTGGATACGCAGTATTTT
TRBJ1-5 | TRBV12-3/TRBV12-4 | 14 | TRBD1 | few | CASSYGTGHQPQHF | TGTGCCAGCAGTTATGGGACAGGCCATCAGCCCCAGCATTTT
TRBJ1-2 | TRBV12-3/TRBV12-4 | 14 | . | few | CASSLRRSFEGYTF | TGTGCCAGCAGTTTGCGGCGGTCCTTCGAGGGCTACACCTTC
TRBJ2-3 | TRBV9 | 16 | TRBD2 | . | CASSVDPGGRSDTQYF | TGTGCCAGCAGCGTAGACCCGGGGGGGCGGTCAGATACGCAGTATTTT
TRBJ2-1 | TRBV7-6 | 15 | TRBD2 | . | CASSYGRGFGSEQFF | TGTGCCAGCAGCTATGGGCGGGGGTTCGGGAGTGAGCAGTTCTTC
TRBJ2-3 | TRBV5-6 | 14 | TRBD1 | . | CASATGWLTDTQYF | TGTGCCAGCGCGACAGGGTGGCTCACAGATACGCAGTATTTT
TRBJ1-6 | TRBV27 | 16 | TRBD1 | . | CASSFLTDRVDSPLHF | TGTGCCAGCAGTTTCTTAACAGACAGGGTTGATTCACCCCTCCACTTT
TRBJ2-7 | TRBV9 | 15 | . | . | CASSPRLDSGVEQYF | TGTGCCAGCAGCCCCCGCCTTGATTCGGGTGTCGAGCAGTACTTC
TRBJ2-7 | TRBV6-6 | 17 | TRBD2 | . | CASSGGTSGRHIYEQYF | TGTGCCAGCAGCGGAGGGACTAGCGGGAGGCATATCTACGAGCAGTACTTC
TRBJ2-3 | TRBV10-2 | 14 | . | few | CASSELASTDTQYF | TGCGCCAGCAGTGAGCTAGCGAGCACAGATACGCAGTATTTT
TRBJ2-3 | TRBV4-3 | 15 | . | few | CASSQDLEGTDTQYF | TGCGCCAGCAGCCAAGATCTAGAGGGAACAGATACGCAGTATTTT
TRBJ2-7 | TRBV6-2/TRBV6-3 | 17 | TRBD2 | few | CASSYSKTGGRAYEQYF | TGTGCCAGCAGTTACTCGAAGACGGGGGGGAGAGCCTACGAGCAGTACTTC
TRBJ2-1 | TRBV15 | 16 | TRBD2 | . | CATSRGTSGSGGEQFF | TGTGCCACCAGCAGGGGGACTAGCGGTTCCGGGGGTGAGCAGTTCTTC
TRBJ2-7 | TRBV7-2 | 16 | TRBD2 | few | CASSLAGTSGIPEQYF | TGTGCCAGCAGCTTAGCGGGGACTAGCGGGATCCCCGAGCAGTACTTC
TRBJ2-7 | TRBV5-1 | 15 | TRBD1 | once | CASSPTGTGSNEQYF | TGCGCCAGCAGCCCCACCGGGACAGGGTCCAATGAGCAGTACTTC
TRBJ2-3 | TRBV10-3 | 14 | . | few | CAISEPGRGDTQYF | TGTGCCATCAGTGAGCCTGGTAGAGGGGATACGCAGTATTTT
TRBJ2-4 | TRBV4-3 | 19 | . | many | CASSQDGSRGVTAKNIQYF | TGCGCCAGCAGCCAAGATGGCAGCCGAGGGGTGACAGCCAAAAACATTCAGTACTTC
TRBJ2-1 | TRBV14 | 18 | TRBD1 | . | CASSQEGQGGRSYNEQFF | TGTGCCAGCAGCCAAGAGGGACAGGGGGGCCGGTCCTACAATGAGCAGTTCTTC
TRBJ2-7 | TRBV2 | 12 | . | . | CASTGSGYEQYF | TGTGCCAGCACCGGGTCGGGATACGAGCAGTACTTC
TRBJ2-7 | TRBV27 | 13 | TRBD2 | once | CASRERGGSEQYF | TGTGCCAGCAGAGAGCGGGGGGGCTCCGAGCAGTACTTC
TRBJ2-7 | TRBV29-1 | 13 | TRBD2 | few | CSVEGLGGYEQYF | TGCAGCGTTGAAGGCCTCGGGGGGTACGAGCAGTACTTC
TRBJ1-3 | TRBV20-1 | 14 | . | . | CSASGRHSGNTIYF | TGCAGTGCTAGCGGACGGCACTCTGGAAACACCATATATTTT